This is a list of T cell receptor beta chains from one sample in a study of cytomegalovirus exposure and HLA in healthy donors. This table comes from immunoSEQ multiplex PCR, and its TCRdb copy is limited to in-frame clones, with some not included. The table lists about 160,000 clones, roughly 88% of them singletons. The sequencing sample was made of PBMCs. The receptors were gathered from a woman aged 18-29 years in good health and CMV-seronegative. Each CDR3 is given with its conserved first and last residue.

V,length,CDR3
TRBV6-6,15,CASGRGSGGRIDYTF
TRBV19,16,CASSIHSGGFTDTQYF
TRBV18,18,CASSPVHTTGVLPYEQYF
TRBV27,13,CASSYTAKYEQYF
TRBV6-5,16,CASSYSGVRPTDTQYF
TRBV5-1,14,CASKEGGNTDTQYF
TRBV7-9,14,CASSNGQNGQPQHF
TRBV5-1,17,CASSPLPRQGADTEAFF
TRBV19,15,CASTPGGGGLGGYTF
TRBV10-3,15,CAIRAGTTSQETQYF
TRBV27,13,CASSLLGNQPQHF
TRBV6-1,15,CASRRQGFPLYEQYF
TRBV11-2,12,CASSFISVEAFF
TRBV30,16,CAWSVFVGGAPDTQYF
TRBV14,16,CARSQGRTGIAGGYTF
TRBV27,14,CASSGTSGGTAQYF
TRBV6-5,15,CASSPEQGLTGELFF
TRBV10-3,16,CAISTSSGGAVDTQYF
TRBV6-6,15,CASRLGQGFTGELFF
TRBV4-1,15,CASSQQVQGGYEQYF
TRBV14,15,CASSRVPGQTEKLFF
TRBV4-1,13,CASSRVGLGQEFF
TRBV2,17,CASTGGLAGGSRETQYF
TRBV19,17,CASGSPPGQPTNQPQHF
TRBV5-1,9,CAKQGVHTF
TRBV7-9,13,CASSGTNNQPQHF
TRBV5-4,19,CASSLVVFAGGPKGHEQYF
TRBV5-5,16,CASSRGAPTSTDTQYF
TRBV5-4,14,CASRAGTGGDGYTF